The rows below give T cell receptor beta chains drawn from one sample of a study of CD4+ T cells in melanoma. Here immunoSEQ multiplex PCR was the method, and the copy in TCRdb shows in-frame clones only, minus some. The sample comprises approximately 15,000 clones, 75% to 90% of which are singletons, and about 6% rests with the top ten. Sequences were obtained from cells from a culture (not recorded whether cultured in vitro). Source of these receptors: a human donor with melanoma. Each CDR3 is given with its conserved first and last residue. D genes are given only for firm matches.

DNA,CDR3,J,V,D
TGTGCCAGCAGCTCGTCGGACAGGGGGCGCGAGCAGTACTTC,CASSSSDRGREQYF,TRBJ2-7,TRBV13,TRBD1
TGTGCCAGCAGCCAAGATCTCGGTGGGACTATGAGCACAGATACGCAGTATTTT,CASSQDLGGTMSTDTQYF,TRBJ2-3,TRBV14,TRBD2
TGTGCCAGCACCCTAGCCTACGGGGGGGCCAACAATGAGCAGTTCTTC,CASTLAYGGANNEQFF,TRBJ2-1,TRBV7-9,TRBD2
TGTGCTAGTGGTTTGGTTAGGGGGCCTGGAAACACCATATATTTT,CASGLVRGPGNTIYF,TRBJ1-3,TRBV12-5,TRBD1
TGTGCTAGTGGTTTGTTTCGGGGGAATCAGCAGTTCTTC,CASGLFRGNQQFF,TRBJ2-1,TRBV12-5,.
TGTGCCAGTAGTATAGACACGGTACAGCCCCAGCATTTT,CASSIDTVQPQHF,TRBJ1-5,TRBV19,.
TGTGCCAGCAGCCAAGCGGGACAGTTTCACTATGGCTACACCTTC,CASSQAGQFHYGYTF,TRBJ1-2,TRBV11-3,TRBD1
TGTGCCAGCAGCGCCGCCCTGCAGGGGGCGGCTGGAAACACCATATATTTT,CASSAALQGAAGNTIYF,TRBJ1-3,TRBV9,TRBD1
TGCGCCAGCAGCTTGGACGGACAGGGGACGAATGAGCAGTTCTTC,CASSLDGQGTNEQFF,TRBJ2-1,TRBV5-1,TRBD1
TGTGCCAGCAGTGGGGACAGGAGCTATGGCTACACCTTC,CASSGDRSYGYTF,TRBJ1-2,TRBV6-5,TRBD1